This T cell receptor (beta chain) was observed in a study of HIV-infected patients and healthy controls. No cell fractionation was done, so the repertoire covers all unsorted peripheral blood T cells. Alpha and beta constant-region primers primed reverse transcription of around 500 ng RNA. Each of the alpha and beta chains got its own library through chain-specific third strand synthesis with indices. All rearrangements within a chain used one primer pair; cDNA molecules carried barcodes. The SP2 site served as the priming point for second strand synthesis. Using its own MiXCR run on the 5' RACE reads, TCRdb lists one record per CDR3 protein. The table records thousands of distinct CDR3 sequences, around 8% of them present only once. This clonotype is classed as medium-sized. CDR3 size: 18 residues. The V gene's germline CDR1 is DFQATT and CDR2 SNEGSKA (reference sequence). Between the trimmed V and J ends, which lost 1 base and 2 bases, there was a span of 21 bases.

This specimen consisted of blood, obtained before antiretroviral therapy. This receptor was taken from an adult with HIV infection. The V call is TRBV20-1, the J call TRBJ1-5, with D possibly TRBD1 on 6 matching bases. The chain's CDR3 is CSARVGSGGGEGNQPQHF. The CDR3 DNA reads as TGCAGTGCTAGAGTTGGTTCGGGGGGGGGCGAAGGCAATCAGCCCCAGCATTTT.